This T cell receptor beta chain was captured by sequencing in a study of shared clonotypes between healthy human individuals. Here immunoSEQ multiplex PCR was the method, and the copy in TCRdb shows in-frame clones only, minus some. The table records under 850,000 clones, 72% of them present only once. Donors, healthy HIV-negative adults, lacked recent acute infections or vaccinations. Donors comprised only Caucasian adults living in Nashville, Tennessee. V gave up 3 bases and J gave up 8 bases; unmatched junction bases: 15. CDR1 is KGHSH, CDR2 LQKENI, per germline. The CDR3 loop spans 16 amino acids.

The chain couples TRBV18 to TRBJ1-2, with 7 bases lining up with TRBD1. This TCR was sampled from a woman in her twenties or thirties in good health. The material sequenced was memory CD4+ T cells sorted from blood. Subset in this sample: CD45RA-negative fraction. In DNA form, the CDR3 reads TGTGCCAGCTCACCTAACTTCGGACAGGACCTGCGAGGCTACACCTTC. Its protein is CASSPNFGQDLRGYTF.